Below, 9 T cell receptor beta chains from the same sample are listed, as sequenced in a study of T cell responses to AZD1222 COVID-19 vaccine. Profiling relied on immunoSEQ multiplex PCR, and the TCRdb table lists in-frame clones only, not all of them. This table has roughly 150,000 clones, 80% to 95% appearing once. The specimen was peripheral blood, collected on day 0 of AZD1222 vaccination. These receptors all stem from an adult in good health.

The genes are TRBV2 and TRBJ1-2; 9 bases are a match to TRBD1. The CDR3 runs to 14 residues. J lost 3 bases, V lost 6 bases, and 5 bases had no gene match. Germline CDR1 and CDR2: SNHLY and FYNNEI. For the CDR3, the DNA is TGTGCCAGCAGGAGGACAGGGGTCGACTATGGCTACACCTTC. Translating it yields CASRRTGVDYGYTF.

The chain recombines TRBV6-2 or TRBV6-3 with TRBJ2-6, with TRBD2 matching over 8 bases. J gave up 4 bases and V 4 bases, and 15 bases lay outside the gene matches. CDR1 is MNHEY and CDR2 is SVGEGT in the germline V gene. The CDR3 has 19 residues. The DNA of the CDR3 is TGTGCCAGCAGTTTCCCACCGGGGGGGGCCCAAGGCGGGGCCAACGTCCTGACTTTC. Translated: CASSFPPGGAQGGANVLTF.

This sequence joins TRBV18 and TRBJ1-4; 9 bases are shared with TRBD1. Unmatched junction bases numbered 9, after V lost 6 bases and J lost 10 bases. The CDR3 is 14 amino acids. CDR1 and CDR2 (germline): KGHSH, LQKENI. This CDR3 reads CASSLIQDRGKLFF. Here the CDR3 DNA reads TGTGCCAGCTCGCTCATCCAGGACAGGGGAAAACTGTTTTTT.

Remarks on this clone: This CDR3 is also generated by other DNA sequences in the sample. The gene calls are TRBV18 and TRBJ1-5; 7 positions agree with TRBD1. The germline V gene has CDR1 KGHSH and CDR2 LQKENI. The V segment lost 6 bases and the J segment 2 bases; nucleotides outside the gene matches: 4. CDR3 length: 14 residues. In nucleotides, the CDR3 is TGTGCCAGCTCCCAAACAGGGGGCAATCAGCCCCAGCATTTT. The encoded protein is CASSQTGGNQPQHF.

This chain joins TRBV5-1 and TRBJ2-2, with 8 bases identical to TRBD2. The V gene's germline CDR1 is SGHRS and CDR2 YFSETQ. Losses at the gene ends were 9 bases for V and 2 bases for J; bases not matched to a gene: 6. The CDR3 is 14 residues long. The CDR3 is CATRTSLNTGELFF. Here the CDR3 DNA reads TGCGCCACCCGGACTAGCCTTAACACCGGGGAGCTGTTTTTT.

This clone appeared a few times. This sequence joins TRBV3-1 (or the pseudogene TRBV3-2) and TRBJ1-1; 9 nucleotides match TRBD1. Germline-derived CDR1 and CDR2 are LGHDT and YNNKEL (reference sequence). The V segment lost 4 bases and the J segment 5 bases; nucleotides outside the gene matches: 8. The CDR3 runs 15 residues. The CDR3 loop reads CASSLMTGGKTEAFF. The CDR3 nucleotides are TGTGCCAGCAGCCTAATGACAGGGGGGAAGACTGAAGCTTTCTTT.

This chain connects TRBV7-3 to TRBJ1-6; 8 nucleotides align to TRBD1. Germline lookup yields CDR1 SGHTA and CDR2 FQGTGA. The CDR3 is 14 residues long. J gave up 10 bases and V 3 bases, and 5 bases lay outside the gene matches. CDR3 in DNA: TGTGCCAGCAGCTTGACAGGGGCGAGGTCACCCCTCCACTTT. Its protein product is CASSLTGARSPLHF.

The V gene is TRBV6-1, the J gene TRBJ1-2; perhaps TRBD1 as D (6 bases). Germline CDR1 MNHNS, CDR2 SASEGT. Trimming cost V 3 bases and J 7 bases, with 15 bases left between them. The CDR3 is 14 amino acids. Written as DNA, the CDR3 is TGTGCCAGCAGTGACCGCGGGGGCAGGGGTGGCTACACCTTC. Its translation is CASSDRGGRGGYTF.

The chain links TRBV7-3 to TRBJ2-3; D may correspond to TRBD1 or TRBD2 (6 bases each). Germline CDR1 reads SGHTA; CDR2 reads FQGTGA. This CDR3 has 14 residues. V was pared by 5 bases and J by 2 bases, with 11 bases between. CDR3 DNA sequence: TGTGCCAGCAGCGTAGGGGGGCACACAGATACGCAGTATTTT. Its protein product is CASSVGGHTDTQYF.